The 7 T cell receptor beta chains reported below all come from one sample, sequenced in a study of blood T cell repertoires in COVID-19. The protocol was immunoSEQ multiplex PCR, while the TCRdb copy is restricted to in-frame clones and leaves out a portion. The table records fewer than 250,000 clones, about 93% of them present only once. The specimen sequenced was peripheral blood. The receptors derive from a man aged 60 to 69 with COVID-19, enrolled during active disease.

The chain joins TRBV5-1 to TRBJ1-1, with D unresolved. CDR3 length: 14 amino acids. Trimming removed 0 bases from V and 1 base from J, with 7 bases in between. Germline CDR1 SGHRS, CDR2 YFSETQ. CDR3 nucleotides: TGCGCCAGCAGCTTGGCCCCAAAGAACACTGAAGCTTTCTTT. Translating gives CASSLAPKNTEAFF.

CDR3 amino acids: CATTSGSVPGELFF. Here the CDR3 DNA reads TGTGCCACGACTAGCGGGAGTGTTCCCGGGGAGCTGTTTTTT. This rearrangement joins TRBV24-1 to TRBJ2-2, with 12 nucleotides matching TRBD2. With V trimmed by 10 bases and J by 6 bases, 5 bases remained unmatched. The CDR3 runs to 14 residues. The germline gives CDR1 KGHDR, CDR2 SFDVKD.

The count of this clone is one. This sequence joins TRBV9 and TRBJ2-3, with TRBD2 matching 10 bases. V dropped 3 bases and J dropped 3; count of bases not matched to a gene: 10. This CDR3 region has 17 residues. Germline V gene data show CDR1 as SGDLS and CDR2 as YYNGEE. The CDR3 DNA reads as TGTGCCAGCAGCGCCATGGGGGCTAGCGGGGGTACAGATACGCAGTATTTT. Protein: CASSAMGASGGTDTQYF.

Written as DNA, the CDR3 is TGCAGTGCTAGTCAGGGGAACATGAACACTGAAGCTTTCTTT. This translates into CSASQGNMNTEAFF. The chain carries TRBV20-1 and TRBJ1-1, with a tentative D call TRBD1 (6 bases). V lost 3 bases to trimming and J lost 0 bases, with 11 bases between them. Germline values: CDR1 DFQATT, CDR2 SNEGSKA (reference sequence). The CDR3 runs 14 residues.

This clone was found once. This chain links TRBV6-5 with TRBJ1-2; no clear D. CDR1 and CDR2 (germline): MNHEY, SVGAGI. V was shortened by 2 bases and J by 4 bases, with 8 bases between the two germline ends. CDR3 length equals 13 residues. This CDR3 is CASSYEGLYGYTF. In DNA, the CDR3 is TGTGCCAGCAGTTACGAGGGTCTCTATGGCTACACCTTC.

This sequence joins TRBV5-1 and TRBJ2-1; D possibly corresponds to TRBD2 (6 bases). The CDR3 consists of 17 residues. Germline V gives CDR1 SGHRS, CDR2 YFSETQ. The ends were cut back, 3 bases at V and 4 bases at J, with 20 bases in the middle. The CDR3 sequence: CASSSMGSPSGYNEQFF. CDR3 nucleotides: TGCGCCAGCAGCTCAATGGGGTCTCCGAGCGGGTACAATGAGCAGTTCTTC.

The rearrangement links TRBV19 to TRBJ2-2, with D tentatively TRBD2 (5 bases). Per the germline V gene, CDR1 is LNHDA and CDR2 is SQIVND (reference sequence). This CDR3 has 13 amino acids. V lost 1 base, J lost 6 bases, and 6 bases lay in between. CDR3 DNA: TGTGCCAGTAGTATAGGGGGAGCCGGGGAGCTGTTTTTT. Its protein product is CASSIGGAGELFF.